Shown below are 6 T cell receptor beta chains from a single sample sequenced in a study of T cell repertoires in cytomegalovirus infection. TCRdb re-analysed the reads in MiXCR, keeping a single row per CDR3 protein. The sample yields under 800,000 distinct CDR3 sequences, approximately 25% seen once. Material for sequencing was CD8+ T cells from PBMCs. Source of these receptors: a human donor in good health (CMV status not recorded). Some clones in this sample may be carry-over from other donors' samples.

This chain uses TRBV29-1 with TRBJ1-2, with D possibly TRBD1 on 6 matching bases. The CDR3 has 13 amino acids. The V and J ends lost 3 bases and 4 bases respectively, with 12 bases between them. Per the germline V gene, CDR1 is SQVTM and CDR2 is ANQGSEA. The DNA for the CDR3 is TGCAGCGTTGATTTCGGACAGCTCTATGGCTACACCTTC. Its protein product is CSVDFGQLYGYTF.

This clonotype occurred a few times. The chain employs TRBV5-1 and TRBJ2-1; D gene ambiguous. V dropped 0 bases and J dropped 7 bases, with 8 bases sitting between them. Germline CDR1 reads SGHRS; CDR2 reads YFSETQ. There are 13 residues in the CDR3. CDR3 sequence: CASSLEDPNEQFF. The CDR3 DNA is TGCGCCAGCAGCTTGGAGGATCCTAATGAGCAGTTCTTC.

Comments on this clonotype: At one end, the junction sequence differs from germline, possibly due to a read error. This chain uses TRBV25-1 with TRBJ1-1; a possible D gene is TRBD1 (5 bases). The CDR3 is made up of 13 amino acids. Per germline, CDR1 MGHDK and CDR2 SYGVNS. The DNA for the CDR3 is TGTGTCAGCAGTGAAGGGGCCGGGAGTGGAGCTTTCTTT. Translation: CVSSEGAGSGAFF.

The V call is TRBV14, the J call TRBJ2-7; no clear D. Germline V gene data show CDR1 as SGHDN and CDR2 as FVKESK. The CDR3 runs 16 residues. V lost 0 bases to trimming and J lost 3 bases, with 15 bases between them. The CDR3 protein is CASSQEGSGVLYEQYF. Written as DNA, the CDR3 is TGTGCCAGCAGCCAAGAGGGATCTGGGGTCCTCTACGAGCAGTACTTC. The full variable domain, its missing parts supplied by reference TRBV14 and TRBJ2-7, is EAGVTQFPSHSVIEKGQTVTLRCDPISGHDNLYWYRRVMGKEIKFLLHFVKESKQDESGMPNNRFLAERTGGTYSTLKVQPAELEDSGVYFCASSQEGSGVLYEQYFGPGTRLTVT.

This chain links TRBV6-6 with TRBJ1-6, with D unresolved. CDR3 length equals 15 residues. Trimming removed 2 bases at V and 11 bases at J, with 16 bases between. Germline V gene sequence: CDR1 MNHNY, CDR2 SVGAGI (reference sequence). The CDR3 spells CASSYIQDDRTPLHF. CDR3 DNA: TGTGCCAGCAGTTACATCCAGGACGATAGGACACCCCTCCACTTT.

This clonotype was counted only a few times. The rearrangement links TRBV5-1 to TRBJ2-3; maybe TRBD2 (5 bases). This CDR3 is built from 14 residues. Germline CDR1 is SGHRS and CDR2 is YFSETQ. Trimming shortened V by 0 bases and J by 4 bases, and 9 bases separated the two germline ends. The CDR3 loop reads CASSLAEGADTQYF. The CDR3 coding sequence is TGCGCCAGCAGCTTGGCAGAGGGAGCAGATACGCAGTATTTT.